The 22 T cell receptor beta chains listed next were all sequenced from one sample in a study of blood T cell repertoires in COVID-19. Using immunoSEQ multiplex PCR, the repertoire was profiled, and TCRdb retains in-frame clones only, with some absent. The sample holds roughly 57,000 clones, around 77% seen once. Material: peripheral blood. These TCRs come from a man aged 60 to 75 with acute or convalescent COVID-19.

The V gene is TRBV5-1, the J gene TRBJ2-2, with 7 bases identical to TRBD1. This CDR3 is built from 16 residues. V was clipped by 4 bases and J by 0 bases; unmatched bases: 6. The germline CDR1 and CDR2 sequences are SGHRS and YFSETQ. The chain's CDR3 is CASSPRTGANTGELFF. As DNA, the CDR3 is TGCGCCAGCAGCCCCCGGACAGGAGCGAACACCGGGGAGCTGTTTTTT.

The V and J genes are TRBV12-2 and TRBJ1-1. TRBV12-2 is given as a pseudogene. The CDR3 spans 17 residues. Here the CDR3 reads CASRSTPGGVGDTEAFF. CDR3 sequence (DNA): TGTGCAAGTCGCTCCACCCCCGGGGGGGTGGGTGACACTGAAGCTTTCTTT.

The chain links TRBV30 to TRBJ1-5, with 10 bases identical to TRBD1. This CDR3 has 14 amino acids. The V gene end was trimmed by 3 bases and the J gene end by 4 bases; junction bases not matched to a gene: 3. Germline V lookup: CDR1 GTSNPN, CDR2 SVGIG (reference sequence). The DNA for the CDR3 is TGTGCCTGGAGAGGGACAGGGGCAAATCAGCCCCAGCATTTT. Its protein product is CAWRGTGANQPQHF.

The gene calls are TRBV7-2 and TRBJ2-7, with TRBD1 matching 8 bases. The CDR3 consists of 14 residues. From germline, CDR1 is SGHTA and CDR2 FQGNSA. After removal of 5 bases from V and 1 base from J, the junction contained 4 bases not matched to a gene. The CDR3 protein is CASSGQGYSYEQYF. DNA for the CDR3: TGTGCCAGCAGCGGACAGGGTTATTCCTACGAGCAGTACTTC.

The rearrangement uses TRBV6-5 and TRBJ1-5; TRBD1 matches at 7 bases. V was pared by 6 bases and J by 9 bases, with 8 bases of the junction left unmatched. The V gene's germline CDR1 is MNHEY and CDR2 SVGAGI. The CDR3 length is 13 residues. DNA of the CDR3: TGTGCCAGCAGGACAGGGCGGTTTTGGCCCCAGCATTTT. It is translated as CASRTGRFWPQHF.

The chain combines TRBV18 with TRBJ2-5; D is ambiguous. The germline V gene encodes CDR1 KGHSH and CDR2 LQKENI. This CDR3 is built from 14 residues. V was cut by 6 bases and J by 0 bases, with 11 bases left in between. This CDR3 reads CASSLRLDQETQYF. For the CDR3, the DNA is TGTGCCAGCTCGCTTAGACTGGACCAAGAGACCCAGTACTTC.

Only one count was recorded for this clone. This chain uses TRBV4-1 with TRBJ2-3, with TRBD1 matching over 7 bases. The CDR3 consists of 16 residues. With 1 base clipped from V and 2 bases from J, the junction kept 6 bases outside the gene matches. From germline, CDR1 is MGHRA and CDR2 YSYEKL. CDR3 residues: CASSQVTGAPTDTQYF. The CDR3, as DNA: TGCGCCAGCAGCCAAGTAACAGGGGCGCCCACAGATACGCAGTATTTT.

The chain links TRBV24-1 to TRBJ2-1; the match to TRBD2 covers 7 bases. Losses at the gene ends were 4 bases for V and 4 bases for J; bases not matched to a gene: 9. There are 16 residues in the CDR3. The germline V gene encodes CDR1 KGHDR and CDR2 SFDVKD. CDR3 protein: CATSEVGGGIYNEQFF. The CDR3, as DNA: TGTGCCACCAGTGAAGTTGGGGGGGGGATTTACAATGAGCAGTTCTTC.

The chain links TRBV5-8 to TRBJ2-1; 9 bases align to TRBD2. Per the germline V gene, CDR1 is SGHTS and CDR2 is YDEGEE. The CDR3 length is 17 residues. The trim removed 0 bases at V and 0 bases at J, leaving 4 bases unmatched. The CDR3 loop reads CASSLGLAVFSYNEQFF. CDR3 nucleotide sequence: TGTGCCAGCAGCTTGGGACTAGCGGTGTTCTCCTACAATGAGCAGTTCTTC.

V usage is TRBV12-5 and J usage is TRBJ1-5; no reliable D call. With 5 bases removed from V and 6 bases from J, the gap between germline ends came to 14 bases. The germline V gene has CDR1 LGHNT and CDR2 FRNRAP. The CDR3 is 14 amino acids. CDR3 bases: TGTGCTAGTGGTCCCTGGACTCCAGGTCAGCCCCAGCATTTT. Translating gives CASGPWTPGQPQHF.

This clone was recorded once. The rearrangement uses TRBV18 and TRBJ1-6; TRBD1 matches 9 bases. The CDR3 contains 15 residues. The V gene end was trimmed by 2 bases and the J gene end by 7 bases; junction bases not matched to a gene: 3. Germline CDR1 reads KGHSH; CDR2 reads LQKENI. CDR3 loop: CASSPGDRANSPLHF. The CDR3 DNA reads TGTGCCAGCTCACCAGGGGACAGGGCGAATTCACCCCTCCACTTT.

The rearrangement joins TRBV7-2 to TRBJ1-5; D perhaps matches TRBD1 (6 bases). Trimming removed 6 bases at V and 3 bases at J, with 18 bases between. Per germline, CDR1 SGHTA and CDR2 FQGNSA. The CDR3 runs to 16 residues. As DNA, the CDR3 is TGTGCCAGCAGTTCGACGGGTAAGGGGGACAATCAGCCCCAGCATTTT. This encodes CASSSTGKGDNQPQHF.

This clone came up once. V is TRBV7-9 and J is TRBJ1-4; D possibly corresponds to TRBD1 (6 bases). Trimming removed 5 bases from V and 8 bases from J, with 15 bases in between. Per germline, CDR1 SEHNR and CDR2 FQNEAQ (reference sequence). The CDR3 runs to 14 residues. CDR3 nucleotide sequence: TGTGCCAGCAGCACACAGGGTTTGGGGGAAAAACTGTTTTTT. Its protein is CASSTQGLGEKLFF.

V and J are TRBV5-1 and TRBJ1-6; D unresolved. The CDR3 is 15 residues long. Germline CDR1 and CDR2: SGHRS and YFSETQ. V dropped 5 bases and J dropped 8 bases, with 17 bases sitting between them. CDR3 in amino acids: CASRGSLGRDSPLHF. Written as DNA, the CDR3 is TGCGCCAGCAGAGGCTCCCTAGGGAGGGATTCACCCCTCCACTTT.

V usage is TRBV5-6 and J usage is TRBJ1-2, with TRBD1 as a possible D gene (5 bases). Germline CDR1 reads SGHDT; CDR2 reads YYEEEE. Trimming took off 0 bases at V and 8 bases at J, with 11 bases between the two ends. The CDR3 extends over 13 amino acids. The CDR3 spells CASSLGRGRGYTF. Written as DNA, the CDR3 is TGTGCCAGCAGCTTGGGAAGGGGAAGGGGCTACACCTTC.

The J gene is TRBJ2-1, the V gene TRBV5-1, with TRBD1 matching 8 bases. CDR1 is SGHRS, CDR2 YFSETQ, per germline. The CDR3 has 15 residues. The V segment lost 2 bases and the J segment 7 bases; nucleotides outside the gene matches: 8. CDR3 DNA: TGCGCCAGCAGCTTTAACGGACAGGGTGGGAATGAGCAGTTCTTC. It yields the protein CASSFNGQGGNEQFF. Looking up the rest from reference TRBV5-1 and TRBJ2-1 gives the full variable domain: KAGVTQTPRYLIKTRGQQVTLSCSPISGHRSVSWYQQTPGQGLQFLFEYFSETQRNKGNFPGRFSGRQFSNSRSEMNVSTLELGDSALYLCASSFNGQGGNEQFFGPGTRLTVL.

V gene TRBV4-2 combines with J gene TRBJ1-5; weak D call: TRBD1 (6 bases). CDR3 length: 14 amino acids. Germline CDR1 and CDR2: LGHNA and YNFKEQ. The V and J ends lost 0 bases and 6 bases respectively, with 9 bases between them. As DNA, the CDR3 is TGTGCCAGCAGCCAAGATCCGGACAGTCAGCCCCAGCATTTT. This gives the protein CASSQDPDSQPQHF.

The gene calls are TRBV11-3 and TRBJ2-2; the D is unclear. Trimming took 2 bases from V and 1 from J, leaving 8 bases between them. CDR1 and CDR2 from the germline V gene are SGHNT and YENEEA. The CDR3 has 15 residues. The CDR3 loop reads CASSLRPGNTGELFF. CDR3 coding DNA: TGTGCCAGCAGCTTACGTCCGGGGAACACCGGGGAGCTGTTTTTT.

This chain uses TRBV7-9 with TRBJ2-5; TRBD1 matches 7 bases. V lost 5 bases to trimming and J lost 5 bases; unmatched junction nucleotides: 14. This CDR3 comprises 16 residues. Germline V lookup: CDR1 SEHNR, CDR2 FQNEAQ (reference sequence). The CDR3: CASSPLGGHQGETQYF. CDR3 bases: TGTGCCAGCAGCCCCTTAGGGGGCCACCAAGGGGAGACCCAGTACTTC.

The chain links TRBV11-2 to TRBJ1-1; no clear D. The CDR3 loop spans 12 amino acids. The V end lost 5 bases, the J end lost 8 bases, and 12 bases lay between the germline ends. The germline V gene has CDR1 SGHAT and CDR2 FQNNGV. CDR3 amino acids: CASSPQYAEAFF. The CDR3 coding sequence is TGTGCCAGCAGCCCCCAATACGCGGAAGCTTTCTTT.

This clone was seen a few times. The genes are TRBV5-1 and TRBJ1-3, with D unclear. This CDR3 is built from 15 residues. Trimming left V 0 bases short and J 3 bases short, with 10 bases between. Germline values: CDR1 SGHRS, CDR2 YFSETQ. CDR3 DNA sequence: TGCGCCAGCAGCTTGGCCCCCGCGGATGGAAACACCATATATTTT. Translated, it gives CASSLAPADGNTIYF.

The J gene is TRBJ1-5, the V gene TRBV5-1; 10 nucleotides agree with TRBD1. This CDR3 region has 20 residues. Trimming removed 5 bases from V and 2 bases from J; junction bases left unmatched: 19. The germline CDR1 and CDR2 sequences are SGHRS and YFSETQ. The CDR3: CASSPGTGEGEGWGNQPQHF. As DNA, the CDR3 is TGCGCCAGCAGTCCCGGGACAGGGGAGGGTGAGGGTTGGGGCAATCAGCCCCAGCATTTT.